This T cell receptor (beta chain) was observed in a study of regulatory T cells in long-lasting Graves disease (dated by TCRdb to the early 2020s). Regarding the complete study: Persistent Graves' disease was defined as antithyroid drug treatment for over 5 years with persistently positive TSH receptor autoantibodies. Persistent Graves' disease patients were compared with newly diagnosed Graves' disease patients by peripheral blood TCR sequencing and RNA sequencing. A total of around 35 samples were covered by TCR sequencing, comprising around 13 persistent and around 20 newly diagnosed Graves' disease patients. The study was conducted in China and was registered as a clinical trial. Persistent Graves' disease patients in the clinical cohort had taken antithyroid drugs for 9.5 to 13 years on average. Results the study describes overall, beyond this receptor: Because the primary lesion, thyroid tissue, could not be accessed, the study looked at peripheral blood alone. Compared with newly diagnosed patients, persistent Graves' disease patients had lower TCR Shannon entropy and fewer highly expanded clones, which suggests clonal expansion. The small sample size was acknowledged by the authors as a limitation that may reduce accuracy. Sequencing and analysis were limited to the TCR beta chain. TRBV28, TRBJ1-2 and TRBJ2-5 were preferentially used in persistent disease, while TRBV20-1 and TRBJ2-1 were favored in newly diagnosed disease. Patients with persistent disease shared more public clonotypes (approximately 2,500) than newly diagnosed patients did (966).

As regards this clonotype: Which antigen it targets is not known. No quality values exist for individual bases; no much larger clone is one base distant.

CDR1 MNHEY and CDR2 SMNVEV are derived from the germline V gene (reference sequence). The CDR3 contains 15 residues, cysteine and phenylalanine counted. Only the CDR3 part of the read is kept: 45 bases, read in frame from the first base. V was cut back by 3 bases and J by 1 base, leaving a gap of 12 bases between them. Libraries came from multiplex PCR. This sample was sequenced with an Illumina HiSeq 4000. iRepertoire HTBI primers and Arm-PCR amplification of CDR3 regions were used to construct TCR beta libraries. Gel purification was performed on PCR products prior to sequencing. The authors' analysis ran thus. Gene usage analysis of CDR3 amino acid clonotypes used the 55 to 65 TRBV and 14 TRBJ segments found across samples. COPE and FqMerger were used to merge filtered high-quality paired reads into contigs. BLAST was used to align contigs to IMGT TRBV, TRBD and TRBJ reference genes, with CDR3 defined following IMGT. Any clonotype with a frequency above 0.1% was classified as a highly expanded clone. Shannon entropy was used to measure repertoire diversity, and the Gini coefficient was used to measure V-J evenness. Clonotypes shared by more than one individual were considered public. In TCRdb, the public reads were trimmed at Q25 with fastp and aligned with MiXCR, with productive beta chains retained. Entries are consolidated by CDR3 protein sequence, retaining the most common genes and DNA. The V and J calls follow TCRdb's processing rather than the paper's. A total of approximately 380,000 distinct CDR3 sequences appear in this sample, less than 25% of them only once. The ten largest clones take up around 20% of the sample.

Reading the label with the study, this specimen's time point is: persistent/refractory GD, antithyroid drugs over 5 years with positive TRAb. For both TCR sequencing and RNA sequencing, RNA was extracted from PBMCs in TRIzol. The diagnosis of Graves' disease followed American Thyroid Association guidelines. Patients for the study were recruited at an endocrinology department in Xi'an, China. Each patient gave around 9.2 milliliters of peripheral blood, collected in an EDTA anticoagulant tube. Ficoll Paque Plus density gradient separation was used to isolate PBMCs, and no further T cell sorting was done. RNA quality was checked with an Agilent 2100 Bioanalyzer and agarose gel, and concentration with a NanoDrop 2000.

Sample: peripheral blood mononuclear cells (PBMCs), taken when the disease was refractory, from a patient treated with antithyroid drugs. This TCR came from a female donor with Graves disease. This sequence uses TRBV27 and TRBJ1-1; D gene: possibly TRBD1, on 5 matching bases. The CDR3 sequence is CASSFLRDRNTEAFF. The DNA sequence is TGTGCCAGCAGTTTTCTGAGAGACAGGAACACTGAAGCTTTCTTT.